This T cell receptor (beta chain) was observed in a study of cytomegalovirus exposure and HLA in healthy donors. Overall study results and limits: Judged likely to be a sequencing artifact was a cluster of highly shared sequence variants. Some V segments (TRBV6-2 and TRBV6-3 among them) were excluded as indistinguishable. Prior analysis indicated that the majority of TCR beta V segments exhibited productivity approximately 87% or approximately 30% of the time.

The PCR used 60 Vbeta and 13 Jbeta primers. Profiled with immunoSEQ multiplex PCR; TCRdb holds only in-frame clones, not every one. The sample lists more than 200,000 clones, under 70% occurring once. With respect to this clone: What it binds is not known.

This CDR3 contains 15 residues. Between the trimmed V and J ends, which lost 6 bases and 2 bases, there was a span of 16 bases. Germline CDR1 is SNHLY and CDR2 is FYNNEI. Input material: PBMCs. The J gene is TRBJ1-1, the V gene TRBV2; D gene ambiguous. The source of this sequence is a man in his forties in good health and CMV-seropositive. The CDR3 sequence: CASRRGETANTEAFF. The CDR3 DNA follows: TGTGCCAGCAGGCGGGGAGAGACGGCCAACACTGAAGCTTTCTTT.